A single sample is the source of the 3 T cell receptor beta chains below, sequenced in a study of brain T cells in children with intractable seizures. Measured with immunoSEQ multiplex PCR; TCRdb has only the in-frame clones, and not every one. Here the sample spans some 62,000 clones, about 96% being singletons. The input for sequencing was peripheral blood, taken at surgery. Source of these receptors: a boy in the first two years of life with focal cortical dysplasia and intractable seizures.

The rearrangement links TRBV15 to TRBJ2-2; TRBD2 might be the D (6 bases). V was clipped by 8 bases and J by 0 bases, with 7 bases between them. Germline lookup yields CDR1 LNHNV and CDR2 YYDKDF (reference sequence). The CDR3 is 13 residues long. The CDR3 DNA is TGTGCCACCGGGACTCCGAACACCGGGGAGCTGTTTTTT. The encoded protein is CATGTPNTGELFF. Looking up the rest from reference TRBV15 and TRBJ2-2 gives the full variable domain: DAMVIQNPRYQVTQFGKPVTLSCSQTLNHNVMYWYQQKSSQAPKLLFHYYDKDFNNEADTPDNFQSRRPNTSFCFLDIRSPGLGDTAMYLCATGTPNTGELFFGEGSRLTVL.

The rearrangement uses TRBV12-3 or TRBV12-4 and TRBJ1-5; 9 nucleotides line up with TRBD1. V lost 3 bases and J lost 15; bases outside the gene matches: 9. The CDR3 runs 13 residues. CDR3: CASSFVGQGLRHF. DNA for the CDR3: TGTGCCAGCAGTTTTGTGGGACAGGGCCTTAGGCATTTT.

The chain employs TRBV2 and TRBJ2-7; TRBD1 matches 7 bases. V lost 6 bases and J lost 2; bases outside the gene matches: 7. This CDR3 spans 14 amino acids. In germline, CDR1 is SNHLY, CDR2 FYNNEI. CDR3 in amino acids: CASSDGQAPYEQYF. For the CDR3, the DNA is TGTGCCAGCAGCGACGGACAGGCACCCTACGAGCAGTACTTC.